The 18 T cell receptor beta chains below were found in one sample sequenced in a study of lymphopenia after photon versus proton radiotherapy. Repertoires were generated with immunoSEQ multiplex PCR, while TCRdb's copy carries only in-frame clones and drops some. The sample carries about 70,000 clones, just under 95% recorded once. The sequenced sample was peripheral blood, obtained from a patient treated with photon-based radiotherapy. These receptors were collected from a woman between 40 and 50 years old with cholangiocarcinoma.

The chain recombines TRBV28 with TRBJ1-2; tentative D call: TRBD1 (5 bases). The V gene lost 3 bases and the J gene lost 8 bases, with 16 bases spanning the gap. The CDR3 totals 14 residues. The germline V gene has CDR1 MDHEN and CDR2 SYDVKM. The CDR3 loop is CASSFDGGTPGYTF. In DNA, the CDR3 is TGTGCCAGCAGTTTCGACGGCGGGACCCCCGGCTACACCTTC.

A few counts support this clone. The V call is TRBV5-4, the J call TRBJ2-1; no clear D. The V and J ends lost 2 bases and 8 bases respectively, with 20 bases between them. Germline CDR1 and CDR2: SGHNT and YYREEE (reference sequence). The CDR3 contains 16 residues. CDR3 loop: CASSFGPRAERDEQFF. The CDR3 nucleotides are TGTGCCAGCAGCTTTGGGCCAAGGGCCGAAAGAGATGAGCAGTTCTTC.

In its sample, this clone was seen once. The CDR3 protein is CASKDREPPGNTIYF. The CDR3 DNA follows: TGTGCCAGCAAGGATCGGGAGCCGCCTGGAAACACCATATATTTT. The V and J genes are TRBV2 and TRBJ1-3, with no clear D. This CDR3 spans 15 amino acids. Germline V CDR1 and CDR2: SNHLY, FYNNEI. Trimming pared 7 bases from V and 2 bases from J, leaving 15 bases between.

This chain connects TRBV2 to TRBJ2-1; 10 bases are shared with TRBD2. This CDR3 is built from 15 residues. Germline V CDR1 and CDR2: SNHLY, FYNNEI. Trimming at V came to 6 bases and at J to 8 bases, leaving 10 bases not matched to a gene. The CDR3 nucleotides read TGTGCCAGCAGGGGGGTACTAGCGGGAATGTATGAGCAGTTCTTC. This gives the protein CASRGVLAGMYEQFF.

This clone was detected once. The rearrangement uses TRBV6-1 and TRBJ2-1; D is ambiguous. V was clipped by 7 bases and J by 6 bases, with 10 bases between them. The CDR3 loop spans 12 amino acids. Per the germline V gene, CDR1 is MNHNS and CDR2 is SASEGT. The DNA for the CDR3 is TGTGCCAGCACTAATGACTTCAATGAGCAGTTCTTC. It codes for CASTNDFNEQFF.

The CDR3 region is CAWSGGVYEQYF. As DNA, the CDR3 is TGTGCCTGGTCGGGGGGGGTGTACGAGCAGTACTTC. This sequence joins TRBV30 and TRBJ2-7, with 8 bases matching TRBD2. The CDR3 sequence is 12 residues long. The V segment lost 5 bases and the J segment 4 bases; nucleotides outside the gene matches: 4. Germline-derived CDR1 and CDR2 are GTSNPN and SVGIG (reference sequence).

The chain employs TRBV7-3 and TRBJ2-5; 8 bases fit TRBD1. The junction had 9 bases not matched to a gene; V was cut back by 5 bases and J by 4 bases. Germline loops: CDR1 SGHTA, CDR2 FQGTGA. The CDR3 is 15 amino acids. CDR3 in DNA: TGTGCCAGCAGCCGCGACAGGGGTTCGCGAGAGACCCAGTACTTC. Translation gives CASSRDRGSRETQYF.

The chain joins TRBV6-5 to TRBJ1-1; D ambiguous. V lost 7 bases, J lost 0 bases, and 12 bases lay in between. CDR3 length: 14 residues. Germline V gives CDR1 MNHEY, CDR2 SVGAGI. CDR3 amino acids: CASIPAAMNTEAFF. CDR3 nucleotide sequence: TGTGCCAGCATCCCGGCGGCCATGAACACTGAAGCTTTCTTT.

This chain uses TRBV28 with TRBJ1-2; D is unresolved. V lost 7 bases, J lost 7 bases, and 19 bases lay in between. Germline V CDR1 and CDR2: MDHEN, SYDVKM. The CDR3 runs to 14 residues. In nucleotides, the CDR3 is TGTGCCAGCACCAGACCTTCAGGCTTAGGTGGCTACACCTTC. This gives the protein CASTRPSGLGGYTF.

This chain connects TRBV27 to TRBJ1-1; 7 bases map to TRBD1. V dropped 5 bases and J dropped 1; count of bases not matched to a gene: 1. The CDR3 contains 13 residues. Germline V gene data show CDR1 as MNHEY and CDR2 as SMNVEV (reference sequence). This CDR3 reads CASSQGGNTEAFF. CDR3 in DNA: TGTGCCAGCAGTCAGGGGGGGAACACTGAAGCTTTCTTT.

The chain recombines TRBV5-4 with TRBJ1-5; D gene unclear. The germline V gene encodes CDR1 SGHNT and CDR2 YYREEE (reference sequence). This CDR3 has 13 amino acids. V was pared by 2 bases and J by 2 bases, with 5 bases between. CDR3 sequence (DNA): TGTGCCAGCAGCTTTGAAGGCAATCAGCCCCAGCATTTT. This translates into CASSFEGNQPQHF. The full variable domain, rest sourced from reference TRBV5-4 and TRBJ1-5, is ETGVTQSPTHLIKTRGQQVTLRCSSQSGHNTVSWYQQALGQGPQFIFQYYREEENGRGNFPPRFSGLQFPNYSSELNVNALELDDSALYLCASSFEGNQPQHFGDGTRLSIL.

The chain combines TRBV6-1 with TRBJ1-2, with D possibly being TRBD1 (6 bases). The CDR3 has 15 amino acids. CDR1 is MNHNS and CDR2 is SASEGT in the germline V gene. V was clipped by 1 base and J by 7 bases, with 16 bases between them. CDR3 sequence reads: CASSEVVSGVGGYTF. As DNA, the CDR3 is TGTGCCAGCAGTGAAGTCGTGTCAGGGGTAGGTGGCTACACCTTC.

This clone was detected only once. V is TRBV6-1 and J is TRBJ1-1; TRBD1 might be the D (6 bases). From germline, CDR1 is MNHNS and CDR2 SASEGT. Trimming took off 2 bases at V and 4 bases at J, with 11 bases between the two ends. CDR3 length: 14 amino acids. DNA for the CDR3: TGTGCCAGCAGTGAAAAAAGGGGGACCACTGAAGCTTTCTTT. Protein: CASSEKRGTTEAFF.

The rearrangement links TRBV28 to TRBJ2-1; D not certain. Trimming pared 2 bases from V and 7 bases from J, leaving 12 bases between. The CDR3 extends over 14 amino acids. Germline CDR1 reads MDHEN; CDR2 reads SYDVKM. CDR3 DNA: TGTGCCAGCAGTTTACCAGCGTCTAAGAATGAGCAGTTCTTC. Translated, it gives CASSLPASKNEQFF.

The V and J genes are TRBV4-3 and TRBJ2-1; D might be TRBD1 or TRBD2, each matching 5 bases. Trimming pared 0 bases from V and 10 bases from J, leaving 10 bases between. Per germline, CDR1 LGHNA and CDR2 YSLEER. The CDR3 runs to 13 residues. The CDR3 DNA reads as TGCGCCAGCAGCCAAGAATACGAGGGGGAGCAGTTCTTC. Its protein product is CASSQEYEGEQFF.

J is TRBJ1-1 and V is TRBV28, with D maybe TRBD1 (5 bases). V was pared by 5 bases and J by 3 bases, with 10 bases between. The CDR3 has 13 amino acids. The germline V gene encodes CDR1 MDHEN and CDR2 SYDVKM. The DNA of the CDR3 is TGTGCCAGCAGTCTACAGGATGACACTGAAGCTTTCTTT. Translating it yields CASSLQDDTEAFF.

The chain recombines TRBV25-1 with TRBJ2-3, with no clear D. Germline loops: CDR1 MGHDK, CDR2 SYGVNS. Between the trimmed V and J ends, which lost 4 bases and 3 bases, there was a span of 5 bases. The length of the CDR3 is 12 residues. For the CDR3, the DNA is TGTGCCAGCAGTGCCGATACAGATACGCAGTATTTT. Its protein product is CASSADTDTQYF.

CDR3 coding DNA: TGTGCCAGCAGTTTAGGGACAGGGATATCGGAAGCTTTCTTT. Protein product: CASSLGTGISEAFF. The gene calls are TRBV27 and TRBJ1-1; 9 positions match TRBD1. The CDR3 totals 14 residues. V shed 2 bases, J shed 8 bases, and the junction held 6 bases outside the gene matches. The germline V gene has CDR1 MNHEY and CDR2 SMNVEV (reference sequence).